What follows are 31 T cell receptor beta chains derived from one specimen sequenced in a study of neoadjuvant anti-PD-1 for oral cavity cancer. The sample's time point: after neoadjuvant nivolumab, at surgical resection. The assay was immunoSEQ multiplex PCR, and TCRdb's table has in-frame clones only and misses some. Among about 8,400 clones listed, 60% to 75% were seen once. The sequencing here drew on PBMCs, taken after nivolumab (anti-PD-1) treatment. Receptors originate from a person aged 40 to 85 with oral cavity squamous cell carcinoma.

The rearrangement uses TRBV6-5 and TRBJ2-3; D unresolved. Trimming pared 0 bases from V and 4 bases from J, leaving 14 bases between. Germline V gene sequence: CDR1 MNHEY, CDR2 SVGAGI. The CDR3 is 16 amino acids. The DNA of the CDR3 is TGTGCCAGCAGTTACTCGAAAAATAGACGGGCAGATACGCAGTATTTT. This translates into CASSYSKNRRADTQYF.

The chain employs TRBV5-4 and TRBJ2-2; TRBD1 matches at 10 bases. The CDR3 contains 16 residues. The trim removed 4 bases at V and 6 bases at J, leaving 9 bases unmatched. Germline assignment: CDR1 SGHNT and CDR2 YYREEE (reference sequence). The CDR3 region is CASSLGQGVSAGELFF. The CDR3 bases are TGTGCCAGCAGCCTAGGACAGGGGGTTTCGGCCGGGGAGCTGTTTTTT.

The CDR3 DNA sequence: TGTGCCAGCAGTATACAGGGGACGTACACTGAAGCTTTCTTT. This codes for CASSIQGTYTEAFF. The gene calls are TRBV6-6 and TRBJ1-1; TRBD1 matches at 7 bases. The CDR3 spans 14 residues. Germline-derived CDR1 and CDR2 are MNHNY and SVGAGI (reference sequence). Unmatched junction bases numbered 6, after V lost 5 bases and J lost 3 bases.

The V and J genes are TRBV7-9 and TRBJ2-7; no clear D. V dropped 1 base and J dropped 0 bases, with 10 bases sitting between them. CDR1 and CDR2 (germline): SEHNR, FQNEAQ (reference sequence). This CDR3 has 15 amino acids. The CDR3 reads CASSLEQTGSYEQYF. DNA of the CDR3: TGTGCCAGCAGCTTAGAGCAAACCGGCTCCTACGAGCAGTACTTC.

V gene TRBV15 combines with J gene TRBJ1-3; tentatively, D is TRBD1 (5 bases). Trimming shortened V by 0 bases and J by 2 bases, and 17 bases separated the two germline ends. The CDR3 is made up of 18 amino acids. Germline assignment: CDR1 LNHNV and CDR2 YYDKDF (reference sequence). The CDR3 nucleotides are TGTGCCACCAGCAGAGATGAGACCGTAAGGGGACCTGGAAACACCATATATTTT. This translates into CATSRDETVRGPGNTIYF.

V and J are TRBV11-2 and TRBJ2-3; no reliable D call. The V and J ends lost 3 bases and 3 bases respectively, with 4 bases between them. The germline gives CDR1 SGHAT, CDR2 FQNNGV. The CDR3 sequence is 12 residues long. CDR3 sequence: CASSFGTDTQYF. CDR3 sequence (DNA): TGTGCCAGCAGCTTTGGTACAGATACGCAGTATTTT.

The rearrangement uses TRBV4-3 and TRBJ1-2; the D gene is possibly TRBD1 (6 bases). Germline lookup yields CDR1 LGHNA and CDR2 YSLEER. The ends were cut back, 5 bases at V and 4 bases at J, with 20 bases in the middle. The CDR3 covers 16 residues. The CDR3 protein is CASSKAAGGAGYGYTF. CDR3 DNA: TGCGCCAGCAGCAAGGCGGCGGGGGGCGCCGGCTATGGCTACACCTTC.

V gene TRBV5-6 combines with J gene TRBJ1-1; 7 positions agree with TRBD1. This CDR3 region has 15 residues. The V segment lost 3 bases and the J segment 5 bases; nucleotides outside the gene matches: 10. Germline assignment: CDR1 SGHDT and CDR2 YYEEEE. CDR3 nucleotides: TGTGCCAGCAGCTCCGTTCTCAGGGGGAGTACTGAAGCTTTCTTT. Translating it yields CASSSVLRGSTEAFF.

The chain combines TRBV29-1 with TRBJ1-4, with TRBD1 matching 10 bases. The CDR3 has 15 residues. V lost 6 bases to trimming and J lost 7 bases; unmatched junction nucleotides: 11. The germline V gene encodes CDR1 SQVTM and CDR2 ANQGSEA. The CDR3 sequence is CSVRGQGGRGEKLFF. CDR3 bases: TGCAGCGTCAGAGGACAGGGGGGGAGAGGTGAAAAACTGTTTTTT.

This clone has only a few counts. The chain recombines TRBV5-6 with TRBJ1-5, with D perhaps matching TRBD1 (5 bases). Germline V CDR1 and CDR2: SGHDT, YYEEEE. CDR3 length: 17 amino acids. Trimming cost V 4 bases and J 0 bases, with 17 bases left between them. CDR3 bases: TGTGCCAGCAGCAAGAGTGCCGGGGACTTTAGCAATCAGCCCCAGCATTTT. It yields the protein CASSKSAGDFSNQPQHF.

In DNA, the CDR3 is TGTGCCATCAGCACAGGGGGTTCATACAATGAGCAGTTCTTC. This translates into CAISTGGSYNEQFF. The chain joins TRBV10-3 to TRBJ2-1; 8 bases are a match to TRBD1. This CDR3 contains 14 residues. The V segment lost 6 bases and the J segment 4 bases; nucleotides outside the gene matches: 5. Germline values: CDR1 ENHRY, CDR2 SYGVKD.

The rearrangement links TRBV27 to TRBJ2-5; maybe TRBD1 (6 bases). Trimming cost V 8 bases and J 0 bases, with 31 bases left between them. This CDR3 has 20 residues. Per germline, CDR1 MNHEY and CDR2 SMNVEV (reference sequence). CDR3 loop: CASFTTDWGLQGKYQETQYF. DNA of the CDR3: TGTGCCAGCTTTACCACCGATTGGGGCCTACAGGGTAAGTACCAAGAGACCCAGTACTTC.

V gene TRBV5-8 combines with J gene TRBJ1-2; D is ambiguous. V lost 3 bases and J 8 bases, leaving 11 bases between the germline ends. CDR3 size: 12 residues. The germline gives CDR1 SGHTS, CDR2 YDEGEE. The DNA of the CDR3 is TGTGCCAGCAGCTGGGCAAATAGGGGCTACACCTTC. Translation gives CASSWANRGYTF.

The chain couples TRBV7-2 to TRBJ2-3, with 7 nucleotides matching TRBD2. The J segment lost 6 bases and the V segment lost 5 bases, leaving 2 bases of the junction unmatched. This CDR3 has 12 amino acids. Germline-derived CDR1 and CDR2 are SGHTA and FQGNSA. This chain's CDR3 is CASSPRGDTQYF. The DNA of the CDR3 is TGTGCCAGCAGCCCGCGGGGGGATACGCAGTATTTT. The variable domain in full, completed from reference TRBV7-2 and TRBJ2-3, reads GAGVSQSPSNKVTEKGKDVELRCDPISGHTALYWYRQSLGQGLEFLIYFQGNSAPDKSGLPSDRFSAERTGGSVSTLTIQRTQQEDSAVYLCASSPRGDTQYFGPGTRLTVL.

The chain links TRBV19 to TRBJ2-3, with TRBD2 matching over 10 bases. The CDR3 contains 13 residues. With V trimmed by 3 bases and J by 9 bases, 3 bases remained unmatched. The germline gives CDR1 LNHDA, CDR2 SQIVND (reference sequence). The CDR3 protein is CASSMELAGTQYF. CDR3 sequence (DNA): TGTGCCAGTAGTATGGAACTAGCGGGGACGCAGTATTTT.

The J gene is TRBJ1-4, the V gene TRBV7-9; D perhaps matches TRBD1 (5 bases). The V and J ends lost 11 bases and 8 bases respectively, with 12 bases between them. Germline-derived CDR1 and CDR2 are SEHNR and FQNEAQ (reference sequence). The CDR3 has 11 amino acids. The CDR3 spells CALTEGEKLFF. CDR3 in DNA: TGTGCCCTCACGGAGGGGGAAAAACTGTTTTTT.

The chain recombines TRBV4-3 with TRBJ2-7; perhaps TRBD2 as D (6 bases). The V end was cut by 4 bases, the J end by 2 bases, with 15 bases between. The CDR3 spans 15 residues. Germline values: CDR1 LGHNA, CDR2 YSLEER. The CDR3 loop reads CASSPSTRTPYEQYF. The CDR3 DNA reads as TGCGCCAGCAGCCCCTCGACTAGAACTCCCTACGAGCAGTACTTC.

V usage is TRBV6-1 and J usage is TRBJ1-6; D may be TRBD1 (6 bases). The CDR3 extends over 15 amino acids. Germline values: CDR1 MNHNS, CDR2 SASEGT. The V and J ends lost 1 base and 7 bases respectively, with 11 bases between them. The CDR3, as DNA: TGTGCCAGCAGTGAAGAGGGGGGTTCCAATTCACCCCTCCACTTT. Amino acids: CASSEEGGSNSPLHF.

The chain links TRBV5-5 to TRBJ2-7; possible D gene TRBD1, 6 bases. This CDR3 has 15 amino acids. Germline-derived CDR1 and CDR2 are SGHKS and YYEKEE (reference sequence). V lost 2 bases and J lost 2, with 14 bases in between. CDR3: CASSLGRTATYEQYF. The CDR3 nucleotides are TGTGCCAGCAGCTTAGGGCGGACAGCAACCTACGAGCAGTACTTC.

The table lists this clone with a few counts. The chain links TRBV5-5 to TRBJ2-4; D unclear. CDR3 length: 12 amino acids. Per the germline V gene, CDR1 is SGHKS and CDR2 is YYEKEE (reference sequence). With 6 bases removed from V and 5 bases from J, the gap between germline ends came to 9 bases. Here the CDR3 DNA reads TGTGCCAGCACCCCCCGGGAAAACATTCAGTACTTC. Its protein is CASTPRENIQYF.

This chain connects TRBV9 to TRBJ1-2, with D possibly being TRBD1 (5 bases). CDR1 SGDLS and CDR2 YYNGEE come from the germline V gene. Trimming cost V 7 bases and J 8 bases, with 12 bases left between them. This CDR3 is built from 11 residues. CDR3 in amino acids: CASRGVRGYTF. CDR3 bases: TGTGCCAGCCGGGGGGTGAGAGGCTACACCTTC.

The V and J genes are TRBV10-3 and TRBJ1-2; 7 bases fit TRBD1. Germline V gene sequence: CDR1 ENHRY, CDR2 SYGVKD. The CDR3 is 15 amino acids. V trimming: 4 bases; J trimming: 5 bases; junction bases outside the gene matches: 10. CDR3 protein: CAISVWTGTPYGYTF. The CDR3 DNA is TGTGCCATCAGTGTCTGGACAGGCACGCCATATGGCTACACCTTC.

This chain connects TRBV5-1 to TRBJ2-5; unclear D gene. CDR1 is SGHRS and CDR2 is YFSETQ in the germline V gene. V lost 0 bases and J lost 2, with 2 bases in between. This CDR3 comprises 12 residues. CDR3 bases: TGCGCCAGCAGCTTGGAACAAGAGACCCAGTACTTC. It specifies CASSLEQETQYF.

J is TRBJ1-1 and V is TRBV20-1; perhaps TRBD1 as D (6 bases). Germline V gene data show CDR1 as DFQATT and CDR2 as SNEGSKA (reference sequence). The CDR3 contains 11 residues. CDR3 nucleotide sequence: TGCAGAAGCAGGGGCGACACTGAAGCTTTCTTT. Protein: CRSRGDTEAFF.

This chain joins TRBV4-3 and TRBJ1-1; no firm D call. Deletions cut 1 base from V and 6 bases from J, with 6 bases between. The CDR3 contains 12 residues. Germline V gene sequence: CDR1 LGHNA, CDR2 YSLEER. This CDR3 is CASSQGRAEAFF. Written as DNA, the CDR3 is TGCGCCAGCAGCCAAGGGAGGGCTGAAGCTTTCTTT.

The chain uses TRBV5-1 and TRBJ2-3; D call uncertain. Trimming left V 7 bases short and J 1 base short, with 13 bases between. CDR1 is SGHRS and CDR2 is YFSETQ in the germline V gene. CDR3 size: 14 residues. The CDR3, as DNA: TGCGCCAGCTACCCCCGCCCCCGCACAGATACGCAGTATTTT. This sequence encodes CASYPRPRTDTQYF.

The chain joins TRBV6-4 to TRBJ1-1, with D tentatively TRBD1 (5 bases). This CDR3 comprises 14 residues. The germline V gene encodes CDR1 MRHNA and CDR2 SNTAGT. The V gene lost 3 bases and the J gene lost 8 bases, with 16 bases spanning the gap. The CDR3 DNA sequence: TGTGCCAGCAGTGAGGGACCAGAACTGGGGGAAGCTTTCTTT. The encoded protein is CASSEGPELGEAFF.

The chain has TRBV4-2 and TRBJ2-6; D remains unclear. The V gene's germline CDR1 is LGHNA and CDR2 YNFKEQ. The CDR3 consists of 16 residues. V lost 0 bases and J 0 bases, leaving 6 bases between the germline ends. The CDR3 loop is CASSQDQNSGANVLTF. CDR3 nucleotides: TGTGCCAGCAGCCAAGATCAAAACTCTGGGGCCAACGTCCTGACTTTC.

This clone was seen a handful of times. As DNA, the CDR3 is TGTGCCAGCAGTTACCAGCGGGGGGCCTCTGAGCAGTTCTTC. Amino acid sequence: CASSYQRGASEQFF. J is TRBJ2-1 and V is TRBV6-5; 9 nucleotides align to TRBD2. CDR1 and CDR2 from the germline V gene are MNHEY and SVGAGI. With 2 bases clipped from V and 9 bases from J, the junction kept 5 bases outside the gene matches. The CDR3 spans 14 residues.

This clone was counted between two and nine times. The chain employs TRBV2 and TRBJ1-5, with D possibly TRBD1 on 6 matching bases. V was clipped by 8 bases and J by 4 bases, with 15 bases between them. This CDR3 has 14 residues. The germline V gene has CDR1 SNHLY and CDR2 FYNNEI. In DNA form, the CDR3 reads TGTGCCAGCCGTACAGGGACGGGGAATCAGCCCCAGCATTTT. The encoded protein is CASRTGTGNQPQHF. Complete variable domain (other parts from reference TRBV2 and TRBJ1-5): EPEVTQTPSHQVTQMGQEVILRCVPISNHLYFYWYRQILGQKVEFLVSFYNNEISEKSEIFDDQFSVERPDGSNFTLKIRSTKLEDSAMYFCASRTGTGNQPQHFGDGTRLSIL.

This clone was observed a few times. V usage is TRBV27 and J usage is TRBJ2-2; perhaps TRBD2 as D (5 bases). This CDR3 contains 16 residues. Trimming pared 0 bases from V and 7 bases from J, leaving 15 bases between. CDR1 is MNHEY and CDR2 is SMNVEV in the germline V gene (reference sequence). The CDR3 sequence is CASSLSRASKGGELFF. The DNA for the CDR3 is TGTGCCAGCAGTTTATCTCGGGCTAGCAAGGGCGGGGAGCTGTTTTTT.